These 23 T cell receptor beta chains came from one sample sequenced in a study of blood T cell repertoires in COVID-19. TCRdb keeps only in-frame clones here, not all; method: immunoSEQ multiplex PCR. This sample has under 200,000 clones, with about 82% found just once. Sequenced: PBMCs or T cells enriched from blood (not recorded which). Receptor source: a man in his forties with acute COVID-19.

This clone appeared a single time. Written as DNA, the CDR3 is TGTGCCGGGCGGGGGAACTATGGCTACACCTTC. Translating it yields CAGRGNYGYTF. This chain joins TRBV7-3 and TRBJ1-2, with a possible D match to TRBD1 (5 bases). Germline assignment: CDR1 SGHTA and CDR2 FQGTGA. V lost 11 bases and J lost 2, with 9 bases in between. The CDR3 has 11 amino acids.

This chain uses TRBV30 with TRBJ1-3, with D possibly TRBD1 on 6 matching bases. Per the germline V gene, CDR1 is GTSNPN and CDR2 is SVGIG (reference sequence). The length of the CDR3 is 13 residues. V was shortened by 2 bases and J by 2 bases, with 7 bases between the two germline ends. For the CDR3, the DNA is TGTGCCTGGAGTCGACAGGCTGGAAACACCATATATTTT. This sequence encodes CAWSRQAGNTIYF.

The chain has TRBV7-2 and TRBJ2-7; no definite D call. The germline V gene has CDR1 SGHTA and CDR2 FQGNSA. The ends were cut back, 2 bases at V and 4 bases at J, with 6 bases in the middle. CDR3 length: 12 amino acids. CDR3 residues: CASSLRLYEQYF. The CDR3 bases are TGTGCCAGCAGCTTACGGTTATACGAGCAGTACTTC.

This clone was found a few times. This rearrangement joins TRBV11-2 to TRBJ1-6; the D gene is possibly TRBD1 (6 bases). V lost 5 bases and J lost 7, with 9 bases in between. This CDR3 contains 13 residues. Germline CDR1 is SGHAT and CDR2 is FQNNGV. CDR3 protein: CASSRTGNSPLHF. CDR3 DNA sequence: TGTGCCAGCAGCCGAACAGGGAATTCACCCCTCCACTTT. The full variable domain, with the rest looked up from reference TRBV11-2 and TRBJ1-6, is EAGVAQSPRYKIIEKRQSVAFWCNPISGHATLYWYQQILGQGPKLLIQFQNNGVVDDSQLPKDRFSAERLKGVDSTLKIQPAKLEDSAVYLCASSRTGNSPLHFGNGTRLTVT.

The chain is built from TRBV6-2 or TRBV6-3 and TRBJ1-1, with D possibly being TRBD1 (5 bases). Germline CDR1 MNHEY, CDR2 SVGEGT. The CDR3 is 12 residues long. Trimming took off 6 bases at V and 8 bases at J, with 13 bases between the two ends. The CDR3 protein is CASSHPGIEAFF. Here the CDR3 DNA reads TGTGCCAGCAGCCACCCAGGGATAGAAGCTTTCTTT.

This chain uses TRBV28 with TRBJ2-7, with D tentatively TRBD1 (7 bases). CDR3 length equals 13 residues. V was clipped by 3 bases and J by 3 bases, with 9 bases between them. Germline values: CDR1 MDHEN, CDR2 SYDVKM. The CDR3 spells CASSFQGGYEQYF. The CDR3 nucleotides read TGTGCCAGCAGTTTCCAGGGGGGCTACGAGCAGTACTTC. The entire variable domain, with the rest obtained from reference TRBV28 and TRBJ2-7, is as follows: DVKVTQSSRYLVKRTGEKVFLECVQDMDHENMFWYRQDPGLGLRLIYFSYDVKMKEKGDIPEGYSVSREKKERFSLILESASTNQTSMYLCASSFQGGYEQYFGPGTRLTVT.

The table lists this clone with a count of one. This same CDR3 is encoded by further DNA sequences in the sample. The chain uses TRBV9 and TRBJ1-2; D is undetermined. The CDR3 runs 13 residues. Trimming removed 0 bases at V and 6 bases at J, with 9 bases between. Germline V CDR1 and CDR2: SGDLS, YYNGEE. The CDR3 protein is CASSVGGADGYTF. DNA for the CDR3: TGTGCCAGCAGCGTAGGTGGAGCGGATGGCTACACCTTC.

This clone was observed many times. J is TRBJ2-2 and V is TRBV7-9; 7 bases match TRBD1. CDR1 and CDR2 from the germline V gene are SEHNR and FQNEAQ (reference sequence). The CDR3 consists of 13 residues. The junction had 7 bases not matched to a gene; V was cut back by 7 bases and J by 8 bases. Written as DNA, the CDR3 is TGTGCCAGCATTAGGGGGCCATCTGGGGAGCTGTTTTTT. Its translation is CASIRGPSGELFF.

CDR3: CATSTPRGVNQPQHF. In nucleotides, the CDR3 is TGTGCCACCAGCACTCCTCGCGGAGTAAATCAGCCCCAGCATTTT. The chain links TRBV15 to TRBJ1-5; no definite D call. Trimming took 4 bases from V and 4 from J, leaving 14 bases between them. CDR3 length equals 15 residues. Germline lookup yields CDR1 LNHNV and CDR2 YYDKDF (reference sequence).

This chain links TRBV28 with TRBJ1-3; weak D call: TRBD1 (6 bases). The CDR3 covers 15 residues. The ends were cut back, 2 bases at V and 8 bases at J, with 16 bases in the middle. Germline CDR1 MDHEN, CDR2 SYDVKM. The CDR3 loop is CASSLNRVGSDTIYF. The CDR3 coding sequence is TGTGCCAGCAGTTTAAACAGGGTCGGTTCGGACACCATATATTTT.

The V and J genes are TRBV5-1 and TRBJ1-1; D may be TRBD1 (6 bases). Germline values: CDR1 SGHRS, CDR2 YFSETQ. The V end lost 2 bases, the J end lost 0 bases, and 20 bases lay between the germline ends. The CDR3 is 18 residues long. The CDR3 protein is CASSFTTGTSIMNTEAFF. DNA for the CDR3: TGCGCCAGCAGCTTCACTACCGGGACATCCATCATGAACACTGAAGCTTTCTTT.

The chain employs TRBV6-5 and TRBJ1-1; perhaps TRBD1 as D (5 bases). Trimming took 2 bases from V and 5 from J, leaving 9 bases between them. The CDR3 length is 13 residues. Germline V lookup: CDR1 MNHEY, CDR2 SVGAGI. In DNA form, the CDR3 reads TGTGCCAGCAGTTACCCCGACAGAACTGAAGCTTTCTTT. Translation gives CASSYPDRTEAFF.

V and J are TRBV18 and TRBJ2-5; D is unresolved. The CDR3 totals 12 residues. Germline V CDR1 and CDR2: KGHSH, LQKENI. The V and J ends lost 6 bases and 0 bases respectively, with 5 bases between them. The CDR3 protein is CASSPYQETQYF. The CDR3 bases are TGTGCCAGCTCCCCGTACCAAGAGACCCAGTACTTC.

The chain joins TRBV9 to TRBJ2-3; maybe TRBD2 (5 bases). The length of the CDR3 is 16 residues. Germline V gene lookup returns CDR1 SGDLS and CDR2 YYNGEE. Between the trimmed V and J ends, which lost 0 bases and 4 bases, there was a span of 15 bases. CDR3 region: CASSVAGIAVADTQYF. CDR3 DNA: TGTGCCAGCAGCGTAGCGGGGATAGCCGTGGCAGATACGCAGTATTTT. The variable domain in full, with the rest retrieved from reference TRBV9 and TRBJ2-3, is DSGVTQTPKHLITATGQRVTLRCSPRSGDLSVYWYQQSLDQGLQFLIQYYNGEERAKGNILERFSAQQFPDLHSELNLSSLELGDSALYFCASSVAGIAVADTQYFGPGTRLTVL.

This rearrangement joins TRBV29-1 to TRBJ2-1, with a weak D call TRBD2 (6 bases). CDR1 SQVTM and CDR2 ANQGSEA come from the germline V gene. The CDR3 contains 11 residues. V was cut by 8 bases and J by 16 bases, with 21 bases left in between. CDR3 in amino acids: CSFQEGTLLFF. The CDR3 DNA follows: TGCAGCTTCCAGGAGGGAACGCTTCTATTCTTC.

The chain employs TRBV28 and TRBJ2-1; unclear D gene. Trimming stripped 6 bases from V and 8 bases from J, with 14 bases between. The CDR3 runs to 13 residues. The germline V gene encodes CDR1 MDHEN and CDR2 SYDVKM. CDR3 loop: CASSPHGVHEQFF. DNA of the CDR3: TGTGCCAGCAGCCCCCACGGAGTTCATGAGCAGTTCTTC.

V usage is TRBV6-5 and J usage is TRBJ2-2; possible D gene TRBD1, 6 bases. V was shortened by 2 bases and J by 3 bases, with 10 bases between the two germline ends. Germline CDR1 is MNHEY and CDR2 is SVGAGI. This CDR3 contains 15 residues. CDR3 amino acids: CASSYGQGYTGELFF. The CDR3 region has the DNA TGTGCCAGCAGTTACGGTCAGGGGTACACCGGGGAGCTGTTTTTT.

The chain uses TRBV28 and TRBJ2-7; 14 bases align to TRBD2. Germline CDR1 is MDHEN and CDR2 is SYDVKM. There are 15 residues in the CDR3. J gave up 10 bases and V 1 base, and 6 bases lay outside the gene matches. The DNA of the CDR3 is TGTGCCAGCAGTTTATCTGGACTAGCGGGAGGAGGACAGTACTTC. It is translated as CASSLSGLAGGGQYF.

This chain joins TRBV19 and TRBJ2-7; TRBD2 matches at 9 bases. Germline values: CDR1 LNHDA, CDR2 SQIVND (reference sequence). The junction had 9 bases not matched to a gene; V was cut back by 4 bases and J by 2 bases. The CDR3 is 16 residues long. The DNA of the CDR3 is TGTGCCAGTAGTAATCGTGGTGCTAGCGGGACCTACGAGCAGTACTTC. It encodes CASSNRGASGTYEQYF.

The genes are TRBV28 and TRBJ2-3, with 7 bases identical to TRBD1. Germline CDR1 and CDR2: MDHEN and SYDVKM. V trimming: 5 bases; J trimming: 2 bases; junction bases outside the gene matches: 10. This CDR3 is built from 16 residues. In nucleotides, the CDR3 is TGTGCCAGCAGTCCATTGGGACAGAAACCCACAGATACGCAGTATTTT. This gives the protein CASSPLGQKPTDTQYF. Looking up the rest from reference TRBV28 and TRBJ2-3 gives the full variable domain: DVKVTQSSRYLVKRTGEKVFLECVQDMDHENMFWYRQDPGLGLRLIYFSYDVKMKEKGDIPEGYSVSREKKERFSLILESASTNQTSMYLCASSPLGQKPTDTQYFGPGTRLTVL.

The V and J genes are TRBV20-1 and TRBJ2-3; TRBD2 is a possible D gene (7 bases). This CDR3 region has 10 residues. Germline loops: CDR1 DFQATT, CDR2 SNEGSKA (reference sequence). Trimming took off 5 bases at V and 13 bases at J, with 13 bases between the two ends. The CDR3 DNA reads as TGCAGTGCTGGGGGGGCGCCCAAGTATTTT. Its protein product is CSAGGAPKYF.

J is TRBJ2-7 and V is TRBV5-1; 7 bases fit TRBD1. The junction had 5 bases not matched to a gene; V was cut back by 2 bases and J by 0 bases. Germline values: CDR1 SGHRS, CDR2 YFSETQ. The CDR3 has 15 amino acids. As DNA, the CDR3 is TGCGCCAGCAGCTTCGGACAGGTTAGCTCCTACGAGCAGTACTTC. Amino acids: CASSFGQVSSYEQYF. The full variable domain, its missing parts supplied by reference TRBV5-1 and TRBJ2-7, is KAGVTQTPRYLIKTRGQQVTLSCSPISGHRSVSWYQQTPGQGLQFLFEYFSETQRNKGNFPGRFSGRQFSNSRSEMNVSTLELGDSALYLCASSFGQVSSYEQYFGPGTRLTVT.

This clone showed up just once. The CDR3 DNA reads as TGCGCCAGCAAAAGGCCAGGGTCATTCACCGGGGAGCTGTTTTTT. It translates to CASKRPGSFTGELFF. This chain connects TRBV5-1 to TRBJ2-2; D possibly corresponds to TRBD1 (5 bases). The V end was cut by 6 bases, the J end by 4 bases, with 16 bases between. CDR1 is SGHRS, CDR2 YFSETQ, per germline. The CDR3 length is 15 residues.